Shown below are 6 T cell receptor beta chains from a single sample sequenced in a study of cytomegalovirus exposure and HLA in healthy donors. The primer mix had 60 Vbeta and 13 Jbeta primers. Some clones are missing from TCRdb's copy, which holds only in-frame ones; the method was immunoSEQ multiplex PCR. The sample has approximately 27,000 clones, and its top ten clones hold over 0.55%. Sequencing was performed on PBMCs. The receptors come from a man aged 30 to 39 in good health and CMV-seronegative.

This chain uses TRBV5-1 with TRBJ2-7; 9 bases are shared with TRBD1. This CDR3 is 14 amino acids long. Germline CDR1 reads SGHRS; CDR2 reads YFSETQ. Trimming at V came to 4 bases and at J to 5 bases, leaving 7 bases not matched to a gene. The CDR3 reads CASSGGQGLDEQYF. The CDR3 nucleotides read TGCGCCAGCAGCGGGGGACAGGGACTCGACGAGCAGTACTTC.

The chain couples TRBV18 to TRBJ2-7; D possibly corresponds to TRBD2 (6 bases). V lost 0 bases to trimming and J lost 2 bases, with 8 bases between them. Germline CDR1 is KGHSH and CDR2 is LQKENI. The CDR3 has 14 residues. The chain's CDR3 is CASSPPAGTYEQYF. The CDR3 bases are TGTGCCAGCTCACCACCTGCGGGAACCTACGAGCAGTACTTC.

This sequence joins TRBV27 and TRBJ1-3, with 7 bases matching TRBD1. The J segment lost 0 bases and the V segment lost 4 bases, leaving 3 bases of the junction unmatched. Germline CDR1 and CDR2: MNHEY and SMNVEV (reference sequence). This CDR3 is 15 amino acids long. The CDR3 DNA follows: TGTGCCAGCAGTTCCCGGACAGGCTCTGGAAACACCATATATTTT. It yields the protein CASSSRTGSGNTIYF.

The chain uses TRBV19 and TRBJ2-5, with 10 bases matching TRBD1. The CDR3 totals 16 residues. Trimming removed 5 bases from V and 2 bases from J; junction bases left unmatched: 8. The germline CDR1 and CDR2 sequences are LNHDA and SQIVND (reference sequence). In DNA, the CDR3 is TGTGCCAGTAGTCCTCTGGGGACAGGGGCGCAAGAGACCCAGTACTTC. Translation gives CASSPLGTGAQETQYF.

The rearrangement uses TRBV28 and TRBJ1-4, with 8 bases matching TRBD1. Germline CDR1 reads MDHEN; CDR2 reads SYDVKM. The CDR3 extends over 15 amino acids. With 5 bases clipped from V and 8 bases from J, the junction kept 10 bases outside the gene matches. CDR3 protein: CASSNLQGENEKLFF. The CDR3 coding sequence is TGTGCCAGCAGTAACCTACAGGGGGAGAACGAAAAACTGTTTTTT. Full variable domain (missing parts from reference TRBV28 and TRBJ1-4): DVKVTQSSRYLVKRTGEKVFLECVQDMDHENMFWYRQDPGLGLRLIYFSYDVKMKEKGDIPEGYSVSREKKERFSLILESASTNQTSMYLCASSNLQGENEKLFFGSGTQLSVL.

V gene TRBV18 combines with J gene TRBJ1-3, with D possibly matching TRBD1 (6 bases). Germline V gene sequence: CDR1 KGHSH, CDR2 LQKENI. The V end was cut by 1 base, the J end by 1 base, with 11 bases between. The CDR3 is made up of 16 amino acids. The DNA of the CDR3 is TGTGCCAGCTCACCACAACAGGGAAAATCTGGAAACACCATATATTTT. It specifies CASSPQQGKSGNTIYF. Based on the CDR3 plus reference TRBV18 and TRBJ1-3, the full variable domain is NAGVMQNPRHLVRRRGQEARLRCSPMKGHSHVYWYRQLPEEGLKFMVYLQKENIIDESGMPKERFSAEFPKEGPSILRIQQVVRGDSAAYFCASSPQQGKSGNTIYFGEGSWLTVV.